Presented here are 18 T cell receptor beta chains from one specimen sequenced in a study of OX40 agonist ivuxolimab in advanced cancers. Measured with immunoSEQ multiplex PCR; TCRdb has only the in-frame clones, and not every one. The sample lists about 82,000 clones, roughly 83% occurring once. The sequences come from CD4+ or CD8+ T cells sorted from blood, collected in a trial of the OX40 agonist ivuxolimab. Receptors originate from an adult with an advanced solid tumor such as melanoma, head and neck, liver or kidney cancer.

V usage is TRBV6-5 and J usage is TRBJ1-1; D remains ambiguous. The germline V gene has CDR1 MNHEY and CDR2 SVGAGI. This CDR3 is 13 amino acids long. V lost 6 bases and J 5 bases, leaving 13 bases between the germline ends. CDR3 coding DNA: TGTGCCAGCAGCCAAACAGAATTAACTGAAGCTTTCTTT. Its protein is CASSQTELTEAFF.

The chain recombines TRBV10-3 with TRBJ1-5, with D unresolved. Trimming removed 2 bases from V and 6 bases from J, with 8 bases in between. The CDR3 extends over 13 amino acids. CDR1 is ENHRY, CDR2 SYGVKD, per germline. The DNA for the CDR3 is TGTGCCATCAGTGAGGCCGCAGGTCAGCCCCAGCATTTT. This codes for CAISEAAGQPQHF.

V gene TRBV12-2 combines with J gene TRBJ1-5; the table gives TRBD1 as D, unverified against the DNA. TRBV12-2 is given as a pseudogene. The CDR3 runs 17 residues. The CDR3 reads CASRRRRGQGDNQPQHF. CDR3 bases: TGTGCAAGTCGCCGCCGCAGAGGGCAGGGGGACAATCAGCCCCAGCATTTT.

The gene calls are TRBV18 and TRBJ1-6; no firm D call. The CDR3 extends over 13 amino acids. The ends were cut back, 3 bases at V and 12 bases at J, with 12 bases in the middle. Germline V CDR1 and CDR2: KGHSH, LQKENI. The CDR3 loop reads CASSPDPIQPLHF. The CDR3 DNA reads TGTGCCAGCTCACCGGACCCAATTCAACCCCTCCACTTT.

The CDR3 sequence: CASNPPGPNYEQYF. The CDR3 DNA reads as TGTGCCAGCAACCCCCCGGGACCGAACTACGAGCAGTACTTC. The rearrangement links TRBV7-9 to TRBJ2-7; the D call may be TRBD1 or TRBD2 (5 bases each). V gave up 7 bases and J gave up 3 bases, with 16 bases separating them. Per germline, CDR1 SEHNR and CDR2 FQNEAQ (reference sequence). This CDR3 has 14 amino acids.

CDR3 in amino acids: CASSQDLLNTEAFF. Here the CDR3 DNA reads TGTGCCAGCAGCCAAGATCTGCTGAACACTGAAGCTTTCTTT. The chain recombines TRBV14 with TRBJ1-1; no firm D call. The CDR3 has 14 residues. V lost 0 bases, J lost 0 bases, and 5 bases lay in between. Germline lookup yields CDR1 SGHDN and CDR2 FVKESK.

The genes are TRBV19 and TRBJ1-1; D is possibly TRBD1 (6 bases). V was shortened by 5 bases and J by 4 bases, with 14 bases between the two germline ends. Germline V gene lookup returns CDR1 LNHDA and CDR2 SQIVND (reference sequence). CDR3 size: 14 residues. The CDR3 DNA sequence: TGTGCCAGTAGTCAACAAGGGGGGGGCACTGAAGCTTTCTTT. Its translation: CASSQQGGGTEAFF.

The chain uses TRBV7-9 and TRBJ2-1; perhaps TRBD2 as D (5 bases). V was cut by 5 bases and J by 9 bases, with 11 bases left in between. The germline CDR1 and CDR2 sequences are SEHNR and FQNEAQ (reference sequence). The CDR3 has 12 amino acids. CDR3 protein: CASSGLAGEQFF. The CDR3 DNA is TGTGCCAGCAGCGGGCTAGCTGGTGAGCAGTTCTTC.

The chain has TRBV5-1 and TRBJ2-3, with TRBD2 matching over 8 bases. This CDR3 has 14 amino acids. Germline V gene data show CDR1 as SGHRS and CDR2 as YFSETQ. The V segment lost 4 bases and the J segment 5 bases; nucleotides outside the gene matches: 6. The CDR3 bases are TGCGCCAGCAGCCCGGGGACTAGTGGAGATACGCAGTATTTT. Its protein product is CASSPGTSGDTQYF. Using reference TRBV5-1 and TRBJ2-3 for the parts outside the CDR3, the full variable domain is KAGVTQTPRYLIKTRGQQVTLSCSPISGHRSVSWYQQTPGQGLQFLFEYFSETQRNKGNFPGRFSGRQFSNSRSEMNVSTLELGDSALYLCASSPGTSGDTQYFGPGTRLTVL.

In this sample, this clone turned up once. The chain recombines TRBV10-1 with TRBJ1-1; D gene ambiguous. Germline loops: CDR1 WNHNN, CDR2 SYGVQD (reference sequence). This CDR3 comprises 10 residues. V lost 6 bases and J lost 11, with 10 bases in between. CDR3 sequence: CASRTLEAFF. CDR3 DNA: TGCGCCAGCAGGACCCTGGAGGCTTTCTTT.

This chain connects TRBV27 to TRBJ2-1; no firm D call. CDR3 size: 13 residues. CDR1 is MNHEY and CDR2 is SMNVEV in the germline V gene (reference sequence). Trimming stripped 5 bases from V and 8 bases from J, with 13 bases between. The CDR3 sequence: CASSPASSDEQFF. CDR3 DNA sequence: TGTGCCAGCAGTCCCGCCTCCTCGGATGAGCAGTTCTTC.

The chain employs TRBV4-2 and TRBJ2-7; 9 positions agree with TRBD1. In germline, CDR1 is LGHNA, CDR2 YNFKEQ. The CDR3 runs to 17 residues. The junction had 18 bases not matched to a gene; V was cut back by 7 bases and J by 5 bases. CDR3 amino acids: CASTIRSIKTGGNEQYF. As DNA, the CDR3 is TGTGCCAGCACCATCAGATCCATCAAGACAGGGGGTAACGAGCAGTACTTC.

The chain uses TRBV19 and TRBJ1-5, with a tentative D call TRBD1 (5 bases). Germline CDR1 is LNHDA and CDR2 is SQIVND (reference sequence). The CDR3 has 13 amino acids. Trimming took off 0 bases at V and 14 bases at J, with 14 bases between the two ends. The CDR3 protein is CASSIEFGGFEHF. CDR3 DNA sequence: TGTGCCAGTAGTATAGAATTCGGGGGGTTCGAGCATTTT.

Only a few counts were recorded for this clone. The rearrangement uses TRBV27 and TRBJ1-6; D is unclear. Trimming pared 2 bases from V and 8 bases from J, leaving 10 bases between. CDR3 length: 14 residues. Germline V gene sequence: CDR1 MNHEY, CDR2 SMNVEV (reference sequence). The CDR3 sequence: CASSLTLGDSPLHF. DNA of the CDR3: TGTGCCAGCAGTTTAACGCTCGGGGATTCACCCCTCCACTTT.

Only a few counts were recorded for this clone. The chain joins TRBV5-1 to TRBJ1-2, with a possible D match to TRBD1 (5 bases). Between the trimmed V and J ends, which lost 1 base and 3 bases, there was a span of 13 bases. Germline V lookup: CDR1 SGHRS, CDR2 YFSETQ. There are 15 residues in the CDR3. The CDR3 reads CASSLNEGADYGYTF. In DNA form, the CDR3 reads TGCGCCAGCAGCTTGAATGAAGGGGCGGACTATGGCTACACCTTC.

V and J are TRBV19 and TRBJ2-6; a weak D match, TRBD1 (6 bases). Germline-derived CDR1 and CDR2 are LNHDA and SQIVND (reference sequence). The V gene lost 5 bases and the J gene lost 0 bases, with 17 bases spanning the gap. This CDR3 has 18 residues. The CDR3 reads CASSPGASTSSGANVLTF. CDR3 in DNA: TGTGCCAGTAGTCCAGGGGCCAGCACGAGCTCTGGGGCCAACGTCCTGACTTTC.

The V and J genes are TRBV2 and TRBJ1-4, with D possibly TRBD1 on 6 matching bases. The CDR3 length is 16 residues. V lost 2 bases to trimming and J lost 8 bases, with 18 bases between them. The germline gives CDR1 SNHLY, CDR2 FYNNEI. The CDR3 sequence is CASSEYQQGLNEKLFF. CDR3 nucleotide sequence: TGTGCCAGCAGTGAATACCAACAGGGTTTGAACGAAAAACTGTTTTTT. Combining the CDR3 with reference TRBV2 and TRBJ1-4 gives the whole variable domain EPEVTQTPSHQVTQMGQEVILRCVPISNHLYFYWYRQILGQKVEFLVSFYNNEISEKSEIFDDQFSVERPDGSNFTLKIRSTKLEDSAMYFCASSEYQQGLNEKLFFGSGTQLSVL.

This clone has just a few counts. This rearrangement joins TRBV5-4 to TRBJ1-2; unclear D gene. This CDR3 is built from 14 residues. V was shortened by 3 bases and J by 6 bases, with 15 bases between the two germline ends. Germline assignment: CDR1 SGHNT and CDR2 YYREEE (reference sequence). The DNA for the CDR3 is TGTGCCAGCAGCTCGGCCCGGGGAACAAATGGCTACACCTTC. This gives the protein CASSSARGTNGYTF.